The rows below give T cell receptor beta chains drawn from one sample of a study of patients and donors after allogeneic stem cell transplantation. Using its own MiXCR run on the RT-PCR reads, TCRdb lists one record per CDR3 protein. Of about 110,000 distinct CDR3 sequences in the sample, roughly 37% were seen once. Source material: blood, either unsorted or a sorted T cell fraction (not recorded which). The receptors derive from a human donor who was either an allogeneic HSCT recipient or a stem cell or donor lymphocyte infusion donor (not recorded which). It is not recorded whose cells these are; they may come from a transplant donor. Both conserved end residues are part of each CDR3. The order of the fields is V gene, clone size, J gene, D gene, CDR3 DNA, CDR3 protein. The D gene is left open where the match is weak. A clone size is listed for some rows: how often the clone was seen (once, few, many), or a class if it is expanded.

>TRBV20-1|-|TRBJ2-3|TRBD1
TGCAGTGGAACCGGGACAGCTTACGGCACAGATACGCAGTATTTT
CSGTGTAYGTDTQYF
>TRBV6-2/TRBV6-3|-|TRBJ2-7|TRBD2
TGTGCCAGCAGTTACCGCGGGAGCGAGCAGTACTTC
CASSYRGSEQYF
>TRBV6-6|-|TRBJ2-2|-
TGTGCCACCGCCAAAATCGCGGCCGGGGAGCTGTTTTTT
CATAKIAAGELFF
>TRBV9|-|TRBJ2-2|-
TGTGCCAGCAGCGCTCCCGGGACGTCGAACACCGGGGAGCTGTTTTTT
CASSAPGTSNTGELFF
>TRBV9|few|TRBJ1-2|-
TGTGCCAGCAGCGTAGGAGGTAATGACTATGGCTACACCTTC
CASSVGGNDYGYTF
>TRBV4-3|-|TRBJ2-3|TRBD1
TGCGCCAGCAGCCTCGGGACAGCCTCAGATACGCAGTATTTT
CASSLGTASDTQYF
>TRBV20-1|-|TRBJ2-1|TRBD2
TGCAGTGCTAGAGTCTATCTAGCGGGAGGGCCCAATGAGCAGTTCTTC
CSARVYLAGGPNEQFF
>TRBV24-1|-|TRBJ1-1|-
TGTGCCACCAGAGACAGGACCAACACTGAAGCTTTCTTT
CATRDRTNTEAFF
>TRBV6-6|few|TRBJ1-1|-
TGTGCCAGCAGTCCCAGCGAGGGACCGATCGTGAACACTGAAGCTTTCTTT
CASSPSEGPIVNTEAFF
>TRBV12-3/TRBV12-4|-|TRBJ1-6|-
TGTGCCAGCAGGAGAGGGGTTAATTCACCCCTCCACTTT
CASRRGVNSPLHF
>TRBV6-6|-|TRBJ1-1|TRBD1
TGTGCCAGCAGTTACGGCCTACAGGGGAATTGGGTGAGCACTGAAGCTTTCTTT
CASSYGLQGNWVSTEAFF
>TRBV6-5|once|TRBJ2-5|TRBD2
TGTGCCAGCAGTTACTCGTTTGGGGCTAGCGGGGTCCAAGAGACCCAGTACTTC
CASSYSFGASGVQETQYF
>TRBV7-2|-|TRBJ2-1|-
TGTGCCAGCAGCTTAGCTAGCCTCAAAACCAATGAGCAGTTCTTC
CASSLASLKTNEQFF
>TRBV7-3|-|TRBJ2-1|TRBD2
TGTGCCAGCAGCCCTATAGCGGGAGGGCGGGGTTATGAGCAGTTCTTC
CASSPIAGGRGYEQFF
>TRBV20-1|few|TRBJ2-1|TRBD2
TGCAGTGCCCTAGCGGGATCCTACAATGAGCAGTTCTTC
CSALAGSYNEQFF
>TRBV12-3/TRBV12-4|-|TRBJ2-7|-
TGTGCCAGCAGTCTCCGGGACTCTCTCTACGAGCAGTACTTC
CASSLRDSLYEQYF
>TRBV5-6|few|TRBJ2-1|-
TGTGCCAGCAGCCTCACCTATTTGCGTAATGAGCAGTTCTTC
CASSLTYLRNEQFF
>TRBV6-6|-|TRBJ2-7|-
TGTGCCAGCATCCTAGAGAACGAGCAGTACTTC
CASILENEQYF
>TRBV10-3|few|TRBJ2-2|-
TGTGCCATCAAGGGTGATTACAGTAACACCGGGGAGCTGTTTTTT
CAIKGDYSNTGELFF
>TRBV15|-|TRBJ2-7|TRBD2
TGTGCCACTAGCAGCGGGACCTACGAGCAGTACTTC
CATSSGTYEQYF
>TRBV27|-|TRBJ2-7|-
TGTGCCAGCAGTTTACGTGCAGGAGGGTTGTTCTTC
CASSLRAGGLFF
>TRBV27|few|TRBJ1-1|-
TGTGCCAGCAGCCGACATTCCCTGGGAGGGAACACTGAAGCTTTCTTT
CASSRHSLGGNTEAFF
>TRBV6-5|few|TRBJ1-5|-
TGTGCCAGCAGCCCCGCCGGGACATTTAGCAATCAGCCCCAGCATTTT
CASSPAGTFSNQPQHF
>TRBV5-5|-|TRBJ2-3|-
TGTGCCAGCAGCAGGGAGTCTCTCACAGATACGCAGTATTTT
CASSRESLTDTQYF
>TRBV28|-|TRBJ1-2|-
TGTGCCAGCAGTTTGGGGGCGCCTGGCTACACCTTC
CASSLGAPGYTF
>TRBV5-1|-|TRBJ1-1|-
TGCGCCAGCAGCTTGGAACACAGTTTGAACACTGAAGCTTTCTTT
CASSLEHSLNTEAFF
>TRBV24-1|-|TRBJ2-6|-
TGTGCCACCAGTGAGGGCGGTGGGGCCAACGTCCTGACTTTC
CATSEGGGANVLTF
>TRBV12-3/TRBV12-4|many|TRBJ1-6|TRBD1
TGTGCCAGCAGACGTGACAGGGGCGGTAATTCACCCCTCCACTTT
CASRRDRGGNSPLHF
>TRBV4-2|-|TRBJ2-1|TRBD2
TGTGCCAGCAGCCAAGCAACGCGGGAGAACAATGAGCAGTTCTTC
CASSQATRENNEQFF
>TRBV24-1|-|TRBJ2-3|-
TGTGCCACCAGCTCCGGGACTAGCACAGATACGCAGTATTTT
CATSSGTSTDTQYF
>TRBV7-2|-|TRBJ1-5|-
TGTGCCAGCAGCGCCAACCTCAGGGGTAACCAGCCCCAGCATTTT
CASSANLRGNQPQHF
>TRBV7-2|few|TRBJ2-1|TRBD2
TGTGCCAGCAGCATCGAGACTAGCTCTTACAATGAGCAGTTCTTC
CASSIETSSYNEQFF
>TRBV29-1|few|TRBJ2-1|TRBD1
TGCAGCGTTGCGACAGGGACCTACAATGAGCAGTTCTTC
CSVATGTYNEQFF
>TRBV20-1|few|TRBJ1-5|-
TGCAGTGGCAGGGAGGGCAATCAGCCCCAGCATTTT
CSGREGNQPQHF
>TRBV7-2|-|TRBJ2-5|TRBD2
TGTGCCAGCAGCTTAGGGACTAGCGGGAGGTCTGGAGAGACCCAGTACTTC
CASSLGTSGRSGETQYF
>TRBV20-1|-|TRBJ2-1|-
TGCAGTGCTAGCCAGGGAGGTTACAATGAGCAGTTCTTC
CSASQGGYNEQFF
>TRBV5-5|-|TRBJ2-5|TRBD1
TGTGCCAGCAGCCAAAACAGGGGTGGGACCCAGTACTTC
CASSQNRGGTQYF
>TRBV7-6|-|TRBJ2-2|-
TGTGCCAGCAGCTCTCCTTTCCGACAGTACACCGGGGAGCTGTTTTTT
CASSSPFRQYTGELFF
>TRBV12-3/TRBV12-4|-|TRBJ2-1|TRBD2
TGTGCCAGCAGTCACCAGGTGGGAGGGCTTAATGAGCAGTTCTTC
CASSHQVGGLNEQFF
>TRBV7-2|-|TRBJ2-2|-
TGTGCCAGCAGCTTAAGGATCGGGGAGCTGTTTTTT
CASSLRIGELFF
>TRBV5-1|-|TRBJ1-4|TRBD1
TGCGCCAGCAGCTTGACAGGGGTCGGCGAAAAACTGTTTTTT
CASSLTGVGEKLFF
>TRBV3-1|-|TRBJ2-1|-
TGTGCCAGCAGCTTATGGGGCAATGAGCAGTTCTTC
CASSLWGNEQFF
>TRBV27|-|TRBJ2-1|-
TGTGCCAGCAGTCCTCTCTACCGCGGCAACAATGAGCAGTTCTTC
CASSPLYRGNNEQFF
>TRBV7-9|-|TRBJ2-1|-
TGTGCCAGCAACCCCAACCAGGAACCGGACCTTTACAATGAGCAGTTCTTC
CASNPNQEPDLYNEQFF
>TRBV20-1|-|TRBJ1-5|TRBD1
TGCAGTGCTAGAGGGCCGACAGGGGGCGCGGATCAGCCCCAGCATTTT
CSARGPTGGADQPQHF
>TRBV27|-|TRBJ1-4|TRBD1
TGTGCCAGCAGAGCCTGGACAGGGGGCGGTGAAAATGAAAAACTGTTTTTT
CASRAWTGGGENEKLFF
>TRBV4-3|-|TRBJ2-7|-
TGCGCCAGCAGCCCCGGGCTAGGGGGCTCCTACGAGCAGTACTTC
CASSPGLGGSYEQYF
>TRBV7-2|-|TRBJ2-4|-
TGTGCCAGCAGTAGTAAAAACATTCAGTACTTC
CASSSKNIQYF
>TRBV20-1|few|TRBJ1-5|TRBD1
TGCAGTGCTAGGAGGACAGGGGATCGCAATCAGCCCCAGCATTTT
CSARRTGDRNQPQHF
>TRBV7-3|-|TRBJ2-2|-
TGTGCCAGCAGGACTGTTCCCGGGGAGCTGTTTTTT
CASRTVPGELFF
>TRBV29-1|few|TRBJ2-5|TRBD1
TGCAGCGTTATCCGGGACAGGGGGCGGATGGAGACCCAGTACTTC
CSVIRDRGRMETQYF
>TRBV24-1|-|TRBJ2-1|TRBD1
TGTGCCACCAGTGATCCCAGGTTGACAGGGGTCTCCTACAATGAGCAGTTCTTC
CATSDPRLTGVSYNEQFF
>TRBV4-3|-|TRBJ2-1|TRBD2
TGCGCCAGCAGCCCACGACTAGCGGGTAGGAACAATGAGCAGTTCTTC
CASSPRLAGRNNEQFF